The rows below give T cell receptor beta chains drawn from one sample of a study of tumor-infiltrating lymphocytes in localized non-small cell lung cancer. Data came from immunoSEQ multiplex PCR; TCRdb stores just in-frame clones and leaves some out. The table has about 16,000 clones, around 75% seen once. The sequenced sample consisted of lung tumor tissue. The receptors come from a human donor with non-small cell lung cancer. Both conserved end residues are trimmed from each CDR3. Not every row has a clone size; where given, it reads once, few, many or a size class.

cdr3_aa: ASSFRLAGTNEQF; clone_size: once; j_call: TRBJ2-1; v_call: TRBV28
cdr3_aa: AWSVRQGGSSQY; clone_size: NA; j_call: TRBJ2-3; v_call: TRBV30
cdr3_aa: ASSSTLGGSWVTEAF; clone_size: NA; j_call: TRBJ1-1; v_call: TRBV7-2
cdr3_aa: ASSLVGQGREQF; clone_size: NA; j_call: TRBJ2-1; v_call: TRBV5-6
cdr3_aa: ASSLDRAGNQPQH; clone_size: NA; j_call: TRBJ1-5; v_call: TRBV7-8
cdr3_aa: ASKYSGDPSYEQY; clone_size: NA; j_call: TRBJ2-7; v_call: TRBV5-1
cdr3_aa: ASSVGDTAPGHYGYT; clone_size: NA; j_call: TRBJ1-2; v_call: TRBV9
cdr3_aa: ASLAFRDRGREQY; clone_size: NA; j_call: TRBJ2-7; v_call: TRBV28
cdr3_aa: ASSPNSNQPQH; clone_size: NA; j_call: TRBJ1-5; v_call: TRBV27
cdr3_aa: ASSQDGLATQWNYEQY; clone_size: NA; j_call: TRBJ2-7; v_call: TRBV4-1
cdr3_aa: ASSQPTSGSQY; clone_size: NA; j_call: TRBJ2-7; v_call: TRBV4-1
cdr3_aa: ASNKDRVAKNIQY; clone_size: NA; j_call: TRBJ2-4; v_call: TRBV6-1
cdr3_aa: ASSPVEGTGSLAKNIQY; clone_size: large; j_call: TRBJ2-4; v_call: TRBV5-1
cdr3_aa: ASSLDFGASYNSPLH; clone_size: NA; j_call: TRBJ1-6; v_call: TRBV11-2
cdr3_aa: ASSLARREGAEAF; clone_size: NA; j_call: TRBJ1-1; v_call: TRBV5-6
cdr3_aa: SVDDRETQY; clone_size: NA; j_call: TRBJ2-5; v_call: TRBV29-1
cdr3_aa: ASSAEGQRNQPQH; clone_size: NA; j_call: TRBJ1-5; v_call: TRBV5-1
cdr3_aa: ASSLALAGGETQY; clone_size: NA; j_call: TRBJ2-5; v_call: TRBV5-8
cdr3_aa: ASSQVGLGSPLH; clone_size: NA; j_call: TRBJ1-6; v_call: TRBV4-1